The 19 T cell receptor beta chains listed next were all sequenced from one sample in a study of blood T cell repertoires in COVID-19. Clones were read by immunoSEQ multiplex PCR, and TCRdb kept only the in-frame ones, dropping some. The sample carries some 220,000 clones, about 85% recorded once. What was sequenced was peripheral blood. The receptor source for this set is an older woman with active or convalescent COVID-19.

This sequence joins TRBV19 and TRBJ1-4; 9 nucleotides align to TRBD1. The CDR3 extends over 15 amino acids. CDR1 is LNHDA and CDR2 is SQIVND in the germline V gene (reference sequence). J was trimmed by 4 bases and V by 10 bases; bases with no gene match: 10. The CDR3 protein is CATGTGYRNNEKLFF. The CDR3 nucleotides read TGTGCCACCGGGACAGGGTATAGGAATAATGAAAAACTGTTTTTT.

This clone was seen just once. The V call is TRBV5-1, the J call TRBJ2-1, with a weak D call TRBD2 (6 bases). The germline CDR1 and CDR2 sequences are SGHRS and YFSETQ. V dropped 3 bases and J dropped 5 bases, with 12 bases sitting between them. The CDR3 is made up of 14 amino acids. CDR3 DNA: TGCGCCAGCAGCTGGGGACTTACCAACAATGAGCAGTTCTTC. Translated, it gives CASSWGLTNNEQFF.

This chain joins TRBV11-2 and TRBJ2-3, with TRBD2 as a possible D gene (6 bases). This CDR3 region has 15 residues. V was cut by 3 bases and J by 2 bases, with 12 bases left in between. Germline CDR1 and CDR2: SGHAT and FQNNGV. CDR3 sequence (DNA): TGTGCCAGCAGCTTCGCGGGACCCCCCACAGATACGCAGTATTTT. Translation gives CASSFAGPPTDTQYF.

V and J are TRBV27 and TRBJ2-1; 9 nucleotides match TRBD2. This CDR3 contains 15 residues. J gave up 9 bases and V 6 bases, and 12 bases lay outside the gene matches. Looked up from germline, CDR1 is MNHEY and CDR2 is SMNVEV (reference sequence). In DNA form, the CDR3 reads TGTGCCAGCAGACCCATGCGGGAGGGATGGCCTGAGCAGTTCTTC. It specifies CASRPMREGWPEQFF.

The V gene is TRBV2, the J gene TRBJ1-5; TRBD1 might be the D (6 bases). Germline V gives CDR1 SNHLY, CDR2 FYNNEI. The length of the CDR3 is 15 residues. Trimming shortened V by 3 bases and J by 3 bases, and 12 bases separated the two germline ends. CDR3 sequence: CASSDSRGVNQPQHF. The CDR3 nucleotides read TGTGCCAGCAGTGATAGCAGGGGAGTCAATCAGCCCCAGCATTTT. Combining the CDR3 with reference TRBV2 and TRBJ1-5 gives the whole variable domain EPEVTQTPSHQVTQMGQEVILRCVPISNHLYFYWYRQILGQKVEFLVSFYNNEISEKSEIFDDQFSVERPDGSNFTLKIRSTKLEDSAMYFCASSDSRGVNQPQHFGDGTRLSIL.

The chain uses TRBV14 and TRBJ2-3, with a possible D match to TRBD1 (6 bases). V shed 3 bases and J shed 6 bases, with 10 bases lying between them. The CDR3 contains 13 residues. CDR1 is SGHDN, CDR2 FVKESK, per germline. The CDR3 loop is CASSHYREDTQYF. Here the CDR3 DNA reads TGTGCCAGCAGCCACTACAGGGAGGATACGCAGTATTTT.

This clone showed up just a few times. V and J are TRBV20-1 and TRBJ2-1; D possibly corresponds to TRBD1 (6 bases). The CDR3 length is 11 residues. Germline lookup yields CDR1 DFQATT and CDR2 SNEGSKA (reference sequence). Trimming shortened V by 5 bases and J by 8 bases, and 10 bases separated the two germline ends. The CDR3 here is CSAEGEYEQFF. CDR3 nucleotide sequence: TGCAGTGCTGAGGGGGAGTATGAGCAGTTCTTC.

The chain is built from TRBV2 and TRBJ2-1; perhaps TRBD1 as D (5 bases). The CDR3 spans 11 residues. V lost 6 bases, J lost 6 bases, and 6 bases lay in between. The V gene's germline CDR1 is SNHLY and CDR2 FYNNEI. In DNA, the CDR3 is TGTGCCAGCAGCGACAGCAATGAGCAGTTCTTC. Translation: CASSDSNEQFF.

The chain has TRBV24-1 and TRBJ1-5, with D perhaps TRBD1 (6 bases). The CDR3 loop spans 17 amino acids. The V end was cut by 6 bases, the J end by 2 bases, with 19 bases between. CDR1 and CDR2 from the germline V gene are KGHDR and SFDVKD. This CDR3 reads CATSPAGAGRGNQPQHF. CDR3 coding DNA: TGTGCCACCAGTCCCGCGGGGGCCGGGCGAGGCAATCAGCCCCAGCATTTT.

V gene TRBV6-5 combines with J gene TRBJ1-2, with 10 bases lining up with TRBD1. The germline gives CDR1 MNHEY, CDR2 SVGAGI. Losses at the gene ends were 5 bases for V and 8 bases for J; bases not matched to a gene: 2. CDR3 length: 12 residues. The CDR3 bases are TGTGCCAGCAGTACGGGACAGGGGGGCTACACCTTC. It encodes CASSTGQGGYTF.

The rearrangement uses TRBV25-1 and TRBJ2-7; TRBD1 aligns across 9 bases. Germline CDR1 MGHDK, CDR2 SYGVNS. J lost 5 bases, V lost 6 bases, and 11 bases had no gene match. This CDR3 contains 15 residues. CDR3 bases: TGTGCCAGCAGCCGGTCCGGGACAGGGTCCCACGAGCAGTACTTC. Translating gives CASSRSGTGSHEQYF.

The rearrangement uses TRBV13 and TRBJ2-7; 7 bases line up with TRBD1. Germline-derived CDR1 and CDR2 are PRHDT and FYEKMQ (reference sequence). There are 15 residues in the CDR3. The trim removed 4 bases at V and 3 bases at J, leaving 9 bases unmatched. The DNA of the CDR3 is TGTGCCAGCAGCTCAGTCGACAGGGATTACTACGAGCAGTACGTC. This sequence encodes CASSSVDRDYYEQYV.

The chain employs TRBV30 and TRBJ2-4, with D possibly being TRBD2 (5 bases). The germline V gene encodes CDR1 GTSNPN and CDR2 SVGIG (reference sequence). CDR3 length: 17 amino acids. The V and J ends lost 0 bases and 1 base respectively, with 16 bases between them. The CDR3 region has the DNA TGTGCCTGGAGTGTACGAGGACTCGGAATGGCCAAAAACATTCAGTACTTC. Protein: CAWSVRGLGMAKNIQYF.

This sequence joins TRBV18 and TRBJ1-4, with D perhaps TRBD1 (5 bases). V was cut by 3 bases and J by 0 bases, with 11 bases left in between. Per the germline V gene, CDR1 is KGHSH and CDR2 is LQKENI. The CDR3 sequence is 16 residues long. The CDR3 DNA follows: TGTGCCAGCTCACCCCTTTGGGGCGCAACTAATGAAAAACTGTTTTTT. It is translated as CASSPLWGATNEKLFF.

This chain connects TRBV2 to TRBJ2-2, with 8 bases lining up with TRBD2. The germline V gene has CDR1 SNHLY and CDR2 FYNNEI. V was clipped by 5 bases and J by 5 bases; unmatched bases: 7. The CDR3 is 15 residues long. The DNA of the CDR3 is TGTGCCAGCAGTAAGGCGGGAGGAGGTACCGGGGAGCTGTTTTTT. This codes for CASSKAGGGTGELFF.

The chain is built from TRBV7-9 and TRBJ2-3; 9 positions match TRBD2. V gave up 5 bases and J gave up 3 bases; unmatched junction bases: 9. The CDR3 has 16 amino acids. Germline CDR1 SEHNR, CDR2 FQNEAQ (reference sequence). In nucleotides, the CDR3 is TGTGCCAGCAGCCTTGGGGCGGGAGGGAGAACAGATACGCAGTATTTT. It translates to CASSLGAGGRTDTQYF.

This sequence joins TRBV15 and TRBJ2-2; 7 nucleotides agree with TRBD1. Germline V CDR1 and CDR2: LNHNV, YYDKDF (reference sequence). With V trimmed by 3 bases and J by 4 bases, 11 bases remained unmatched. The CDR3 consists of 17 residues. The CDR3 region is CATSRETGAGRTGELFF. In DNA form, the CDR3 reads TGTGCCACCAGCAGGGAAACAGGGGCTGGGCGCACCGGGGAGCTGTTTTTT.

The V call is TRBV28, the J call TRBJ1-5; perhaps TRBD1 as D (6 bases). CDR1 and CDR2 (germline): MDHEN, SYDVKM. The CDR3 extends over 13 amino acids. V was pared by 4 bases and J by 4 bases, with 8 bases between. CDR3 in DNA: TGTGCCAGCAGTTCCGGACAGAATCAGCCCCAGCATTTT. This gives the protein CASSSGQNQPQHF.

The chain combines TRBV6-5 with TRBJ1-3; D ambiguous. The CDR3 has 15 amino acids. V shed 2 bases and J shed 10 bases, with 18 bases lying between them. CDR1 is MNHEY and CDR2 is SVGAGI in the germline V gene. This chain's CDR3 is CASSYLSRRNKTIYF. The CDR3 DNA follows: TGTGCCAGCAGTTACCTCTCCCGGAGGAACAAGACCATATATTTT.